The clone carrying this T cell receptor beta chain was picked up a small number of times. V was pared by 2 bases and J by 3 bases, with 8 bases between. CDR1 and CDR2 from the germline V gene are KGHSH and LQKENI. The CDR3 totals 14 residues. The data derive from a study of blood T cell repertoires in COVID-19. Study-wide background: Samples taken during acute and convalescent COVID-19 were collected in the United States, Italy and Spain. PBMCs, B-cell-depleted T cells, or T cells provided the cDNA or gDNA that made up the material.

Under the authors' procedure: Estimated nucleated cell counts came from reference gene primer amplification. TCRdb keeps only in-frame clones here, not all; method: immunoSEQ multiplex PCR. Clonal size and the V and J genes are those of that table, whereas D and trimming came from the DNA. The sample lists 200,000 to 300,000 clones, about 88% occurring once. The TCR originated in a young man with active or convalescent COVID-19. What was sequenced was peripheral blood. This chain links TRBV18 with TRBJ1-5; D is unclear. CDR3 region: CASSPVQLNQPQHF. For the CDR3, the DNA is TGTGCCAGCTCACCAGTACAGCTCAATCAGCCCCAGCATTTT. The entire variable domain, with the rest obtained from reference TRBV18 and TRBJ1-5, is as follows: NAGVMQNPRHLVRRRGQEARLRCSPMKGHSHVYWYRQLPEEGLKFMVYLQKENIIDESGMPKERFSAEFPKEGPSILRIQQVVRGDSAAYFCASSPVQLNQPQHFGDGTRLSIL.